This T cell receptor (beta chain) stems from a study of blood T cells in healthy people across ages. Study observations and caveats: Roughly linear age-related decline in beta diversity appeared, significant by age around 42. Naive CD4+ cells and diversity were both higher in long-lived donors than in aged donors.

Germline CDR1 and CDR2: SGHDT and YYEEEE. Trimming cost V 7 bases and J 0 bases; bases outside gene matches: 11. The CDR3 runs to 16 residues. A second roughly 6 to 12 cycle PCR used barcoded and J-beta primers. Each cDNA molecule, via a template-switch adaptor with 12 random nucleotides, was tagged. Each CDR3 protein is one row after TCRdb ran MiXCR on the 5' RACE reads. Of about 1.8 million distinct CDR3 sequences in the sample, around half were seen once. Donors ranged from about 6 to 90 years old and were healthy Caucasians in Russia. Concerning this clonotype: Its antigen is not known.

This sequence originates from a woman aged 40 to 50 in good health. The sequenced material came from blood. J is TRBJ1-2 and V is TRBV5-6; 8 bases align to TRBD1. CDR3 in amino acids: CASRARGRSANYGYTF. CDR3 nucleotide sequence: TGTGCCAGCCGTGCCAGGGGGCGGTCGGCTAACTATGGCTACACCTTC.